The 24 T cell receptor beta chains presented below share a single source sample, sequenced in a study of T cell repertoires in cytomegalovirus infection. TCRdb reprocessed the reads with MiXCR, giving one entry per CDR3 protein. Here the sample spans more than 200,000 distinct CDR3 sequences, approximately 10% being singletons. The specimen sequenced was PBMCs. These TCRs come from a human donor in good health (CMV status not recorded). Some clones in this sample may be carry-over from other donors' samples.

This clonotype was detected many times. V gene TRBV12-3 or TRBV12-4 combines with J gene TRBJ1-1; 9 bases are shared with TRBD1. The CDR3 has 15 amino acids. V trimming: 6 bases; J trimming: 1 base; junction bases outside the gene matches: 6. Written as DNA, the CDR3 is TGTGCCAGCAGCTGGGTGGGACAGGGGAACACTGAAGCTTTCTTT. Its protein product is CASSWVGQGNTEAFF.

The V gene is TRBV2, the J gene TRBJ1-1, with unresolved D. Trimming pared 6 bases from V and 1 base from J, leaving 9 bases between. The CDR3 sequence is 13 residues long. Germline V gives CDR1 SNHLY, CDR2 FYNNEI. The CDR3: CASRTAENTEAFF. CDR3 DNA: TGTGCCAGCAGAACAGCGGAGAACACTGAAGCTTTCTTT. Supplemented by reference TRBV2 and TRBJ1-1, the full variable domain reads EPEVTQTPSHQVTQMGQEVILRCVPISNHLYFYWYRQILGQKVEFLVSFYNNEISEKSEIFDDQFSVERPDGSNFTLKIRSTKLEDSAMYFCASRTAENTEAFFGQGTRLTVV.

The table lists this clonotype with a few counts. The chain recombines TRBV28 with TRBJ1-1, with D unclear. In germline, CDR1 is MDHEN, CDR2 SYDVKM. Deletions cut 4 bases from V and 8 bases from J, with 17 bases between. The CDR3 totals 14 residues. The CDR3 is CASSSLVYSMEAFF. DNA for the CDR3: TGTGCCAGCAGTTCTCTAGTCTATAGTATGGAAGCTTTCTTT.

This clonotype was seen ten or more times. The chain joins TRBV7-9 to TRBJ1-2; D is ambiguous. The CDR3 sequence is 13 residues long. Germline V gene lookup returns CDR1 SEHNR and CDR2 FQNEAQ (reference sequence). V lost 2 bases and J lost 6, with 10 bases in between. The CDR3, as DNA: TGTGCCAGCAGCTTATTCCCCAGCCATGGCTACACCTTC. Translating it yields CASSLFPSHGYTF.

V usage is TRBV19 and J usage is TRBJ2-1; D is perhaps TRBD1 (6 bases). There are 14 residues in the CDR3. Germline V lookup: CDR1 LNHDA, CDR2 SQIVND (reference sequence). The V end lost 6 bases, the J end lost 4 bases, and 13 bases lay between the germline ends. DNA of the CDR3: TGTGCCAGTAGGCCTGGGACAAGGTACAATGAGCAGTTCTTC. This encodes CASRPGTRYNEQFF. Complete variable domain (other parts from reference TRBV19 and TRBJ2-1): DGGITQSPKYLFRKEGQNVTLSCEQNLNHDAMYWYRQDPGQGLRLIYYSQIVNDFQKGDIAEGYSVSREKKESFPLTVTSAQKNPTAFYLCASRPGTRYNEQFFGPGTRLTVL.

This sequence joins TRBV5-1 and TRBJ1-1; 7 positions match TRBD1. The trim removed 4 bases at V and 6 bases at J, leaving 12 bases unmatched. Germline values: CDR1 SGHRS, CDR2 YFSETQ. The CDR3 consists of 15 residues. The CDR3 coding sequence is TGCGCCAGCAGCCCCCCCGGGACCGGGACAGCTGAAGCTTTCTTT. Its translation: CASSPPGTGTAEAFF.

The chain combines TRBV2 with TRBJ2-3; 7 bases map to TRBD2. From germline, CDR1 is SNHLY and CDR2 FYNNEI. This CDR3 contains 17 residues. The V and J ends lost 0 bases and 0 bases, in that order; junction bases with no gene match: 6. The CDR3 sequence: CASSEAPTGGSTDTQYF. CDR3 DNA: TGTGCCAGCAGTGAAGCGCCGACCGGGGGGAGCACAGATACGCAGTATTTT.

The chain combines TRBV2 with TRBJ2-1, with 7 bases lining up with TRBD2. Germline V gene lookup returns CDR1 SNHLY and CDR2 FYNNEI. The CDR3 spans 13 residues. The V segment lost 8 bases and the J segment 15 bases; nucleotides outside the gene matches: 16. CDR3 protein: CASGLGGGGRGFF. The DNA for the CDR3 is TGTGCCAGCGGCCTGGGTGGCGGGGGAAGGGGGTTCTTC.

The rearrangement uses TRBV19 and TRBJ1-2, with 7 bases fitting TRBD1. Germline CDR1 and CDR2: LNHDA and SQIVND (reference sequence). V was pared by 6 bases and J by 4 bases, with 5 bases of the junction left unmatched. CDR3 length equals 13 residues. CDR3 in amino acids: CASRRDSSYGYTF. The CDR3 nucleotides read TGTGCCAGTAGACGGGACAGTTCCTATGGCTACACCTTC.

The chain uses TRBV5-1 and TRBJ2-7; D ambiguous. V lost 0 bases and J 0 bases, leaving 10 bases between the germline ends. The germline V gene has CDR1 SGHRS and CDR2 YFSETQ. This CDR3 is built from 15 residues. CDR3 DNA: TGCGCCAGCAGCTTGGACGCGGTCAGCTCCTACGAGCAGTACTTC. This sequence encodes CASSLDAVSSYEQYF. Based on the CDR3 plus reference TRBV5-1 and TRBJ2-7, the full variable domain is KAGVTQTPRYLIKTRGQQVTLSCSPISGHRSVSWYQQTPGQGLQFLFEYFSETQRNKGNFPGRFSGRQFSNSRSEMNVSTLELGDSALYLCASSLDAVSSYEQYFGPGTRLTVT.

This clonotype occurred many times. This chain links TRBV9 with TRBJ2-2, with D possibly being TRBD1 or TRBD2 (6 bases each). The V end was cut by 0 bases, the J end by 1 base, with 10 bases between. The germline gives CDR1 SGDLS, CDR2 YYNGEE. There are 16 residues in the CDR3. The CDR3 loop reads CASSVGGAGNTGELFF. CDR3 nucleotides: TGTGCCAGCAGCGTAGGGGGGGCGGGGAACACCGGGGAGCTGTTTTTT.

The rearrangement joins TRBV29-1 to TRBJ2-7; the match to TRBD1 covers 7 bases. The CDR3 is 11 residues long. V dropped 7 bases and J dropped 5; count of bases not matched to a gene: 5. CDR1 SQVTM and CDR2 ANQGSEA come from the germline V gene. CDR3 bases: TGCAGCGGGGGACAGACAAACGAGCAGTACTTC. Translation gives CSGGQTNEQYF.

This clonotype has a count of ten or more. The chain employs TRBV7-9 and TRBJ2-7, with TRBD2 identical over 7 bases. V dropped 8 bases and J dropped 6; count of bases not matched to a gene: 7. This CDR3 has 12 residues. Germline assignment: CDR1 SEHNR and CDR2 FQNEAQ (reference sequence). CDR3 region: CASEGRGSEQYF. CDR3 in DNA: TGTGCCAGCGAAGGGAGGGGCTCCGAGCAGTACTTC.

The rearrangement uses TRBV15 and TRBJ1-5; 11 bases agree with TRBD1. CDR1 is LNHNV, CDR2 YYDKDF, per germline (reference sequence). The V gene end was trimmed by 3 bases and the J gene end by 7 bases; junction bases not matched to a gene: 5. The length of the CDR3 is 15 residues. The chain's CDR3 is CATSRSGTGGQPQHF. The CDR3 DNA sequence: TGTGCCACCAGCAGGTCCGGGACAGGGGGACAGCCCCAGCATTTT.

This clonotype was recorded a few times. The chain has TRBV7-3 and TRBJ1-2, with D perhaps TRBD1 (5 bases). Germline CDR1 SGHTA, CDR2 FQGTGA. V was clipped by 4 bases and J by 8 bases, with 11 bases between them. The CDR3 length is 12 residues. Here the CDR3 DNA reads TGTGCCAGCAGCTCAGGGCAAAGCGGCTACACCTTC. Translating it yields CASSSGQSGYTF.

This clonotype was seen at least ten times. The V and J genes are TRBV15 and TRBJ1-1; D may be TRBD1 (5 bases). V shed 0 bases and J shed 8 bases, with 10 bases lying between them. Germline lookup yields CDR1 LNHNV and CDR2 YYDKDF (reference sequence). CDR3 length equals 13 residues. The chain's CDR3 is CATSRDRGWEAFF. The CDR3 region has the DNA TGTGCCACCAGCAGAGATCGGGGGTGGGAAGCTTTCTTT. Filled out from reference TRBV15 and TRBJ1-1, the complete variable domain reads DAMVIQNPRYQVTQFGKPVTLSCSQTLNHNVMYWYQQKSSQAPKLLFHYYDKDFNNEADTPDNFQSRRPNTSFCFLDIRSPGLGDTAMYLCATSRDRGWEAFFGQGTRLTVV.

This clonotype was counted many times. The rearrangement uses TRBV6-2 or TRBV6-3 and TRBJ2-1, with 13 bases aligning to TRBD2. This CDR3 has 20 residues. Germline V CDR1 and CDR2: MNHEY, SVGEGT. After removal of 8 bases from V and 0 bases from J, the junction contained 16 bases not matched to a gene. This chain's CDR3 is CASQVRLLAGGRNSYNEQFF. The DNA of the CDR3 is TGTGCCAGCCAAGTCCGACTACTAGCGGGAGGGCGTAACTCCTACAATGAGCAGTTCTTC.

This clonotype was observed at least ten times. J is TRBJ1-1 and V is TRBV7-2, with a tentative D call TRBD1 (5 bases). V was trimmed by 3 bases and J by 6 bases, leaving 8 bases between them. Germline V gene data show CDR1 as SGHTA and CDR2 as FQGNSA. The CDR3 has 12 residues. CDR3 sequence reads: CASSFRVAEAFF. The CDR3 DNA reads as TGTGCCAGCAGCTTCAGGGTCGCTGAAGCTTTCTTT.

In this sample, this clonotype turned up many times. This sequence joins TRBV11-3 and TRBJ1-1; D gene uncertain. The CDR3 totals 13 residues. V was cut by 0 bases and J by 0 bases, with 2 bases left in between. Per the germline V gene, CDR1 is SGHNT and CDR2 is YENEEA. The CDR3 nucleotides are TGTGCCAGCAGCTTAGAGATGAACACTGAAGCTTTCTTT. It encodes CASSLEMNTEAFF.

The V and J genes are TRBV2 and TRBJ1-3, with D perhaps matching TRBD1 (5 bases). This CDR3 has 15 amino acids. V lost 6 bases and J 0 bases, leaving 12 bases between the germline ends. CDR1 and CDR2 from the germline V gene are SNHLY and FYNNEI. CDR3 nucleotides: TGTGCCAGCAGCAGCAGGGCCCGCTCTGGAAACACCATATATTTT. Its protein product is CASSSRARSGNTIYF.

This clonotype was seen ten or more times. The J gene is TRBJ1-2, the V gene TRBV29-1, with a weak D call TRBD1 (5 bases). CDR1 and CDR2 (germline): SQVTM, ANQGSEA. CDR3 size: 15 residues. V dropped 6 bases and J dropped 7 bases, with 24 bases sitting between them. The CDR3 here is CSVGARGTSMGGYTF. The CDR3 coding sequence is TGCAGCGTCGGAGCGAGGGGAACCTCCATGGGTGGCTACACCTTC.

This clonotype was seen many times. The genes are TRBV11-1 and TRBJ1-1; 7 nucleotides match TRBD1. CDR3 length: 13 amino acids. From germline, CDR1 is SGHAT and CDR2 FQDESV (reference sequence). V was clipped by 5 bases and J by 10 bases; unmatched bases: 10. The CDR3 loop reads CASSVRDRSRAFF. CDR3 DNA sequence: TGTGCCAGCAGCGTCCGGGACAGAAGTCGAGCTTTCTTT.

This clonotype was seen repeatedly, ten times or more. The chain employs TRBV15 and TRBJ1-5; D gene uncertain. The CDR3 length is 13 residues. Trimming took off 4 bases at V and 5 bases at J, with 9 bases between the two ends. Germline CDR1 LNHNV, CDR2 YYDKDF (reference sequence). The CDR3 nucleotides are TGTGCCACCAGCACAGCCCCCCATCAGCCCCAGCATTTT. Its translation: CATSTAPHQPQHF.

This clonotype was seen many times. The V call is TRBV11-3, the J call TRBJ2-3; D remains ambiguous. Trimming removed 0 bases from V and 2 bases from J, with 6 bases in between. CDR1 is SGHNT, CDR2 YENEEA, per germline. The length of the CDR3 is 14 residues. CDR3 sequence (DNA): TGTGCCAGCAGCTTAGAACAGTTCACAGATACGCAGTATTTT. Its protein is CASSLEQFTDTQYF. Drawing the rest from reference TRBV11-3 and TRBJ2-3, the complete variable domain is EAGVVQSPRYKIIEKKQPVAFWCNPISGHNTLYWYLQNLGQGPELLIRYENEEAVDDSQLPKDRFSAERLKGVDSTLKIQPAELGDSAVYLCASSLEQFTDTQYFGPGTRLTVL.